This TCR beta chain was sequenced in a study of blood T cell repertoires in COVID-19. Study at large: T cells, B-cell-depleted T cells, or PBMCs provided the cDNA or gDNA that served as material.

Living in about two dozen US areas, the participants were between about 18 and 100 years of age. Participant-given clinical history determined each cohort assignment. The authors' processing: How many nucleated cells were present was estimated from reference gene primer amplification. Sequencing used immunoSEQ multiplex PCR; TCRdb keeps in-frame clones, though not all of them. D and trimming come from the DNA, and the V and J calls and clone size come from that table. The repertoire holds about 210,000 clones, with approximately 88% as singletons. Trimming took 6 bases from V and 9 from J; bases not matched to a gene: 11. CDR1 is MDHEN and CDR2 is SYDVKM in the germline V gene. This CDR3 region has 17 residues.

The chain links TRBV28 to TRBJ2-1, with 16 bases matching TRBD2. This clonotype was obtained from a young man with acute COVID-19. Sequenced: PBMCs or T cells enriched from blood (not recorded which). Here the CDR3 reads CASRSPPGTSGRGEQFF. CDR3 nucleotide sequence: TGTGCCAGCAGATCTCCTCCCGGGACTAGCGGGAGGGGTGAGCAGTTCTTC.